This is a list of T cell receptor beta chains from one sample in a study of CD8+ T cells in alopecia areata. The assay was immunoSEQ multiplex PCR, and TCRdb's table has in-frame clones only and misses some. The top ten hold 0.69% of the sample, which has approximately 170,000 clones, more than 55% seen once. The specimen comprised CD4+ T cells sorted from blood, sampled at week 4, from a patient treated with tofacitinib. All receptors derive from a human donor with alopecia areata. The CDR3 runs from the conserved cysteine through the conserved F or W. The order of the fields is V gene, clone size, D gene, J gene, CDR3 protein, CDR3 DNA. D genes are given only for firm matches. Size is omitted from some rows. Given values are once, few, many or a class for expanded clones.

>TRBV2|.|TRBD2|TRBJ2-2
CASSEISSLSIGRGRELFF
TGTGCCAGCAGTGAAATCTCCAGTCTTTCTATCGGGAGGGGCCGGGAGCTGTTTTTT
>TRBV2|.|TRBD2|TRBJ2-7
CASSGRTYEQYF
TGTGCCAGCAGCGGGAGGACCTACGAGCAGTACTTC
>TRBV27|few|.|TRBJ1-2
CASSPGRIGGSGYTF
TGTGCCAGCAGTCCGGGACGGATAGGGGGAAGTGGCTACACCTTC
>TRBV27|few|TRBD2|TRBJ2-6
CASSRTSGSSGANVLTF
TGTGCCAGCAGCCGTACTAGCGGGAGCTCTGGGGCCAACGTCCTGACTTTC
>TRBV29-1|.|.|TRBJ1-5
CSVEVNDNQPQHF
TGCAGCGTTGAAGTAAATGACAATCAGCCCCAGCATTTT
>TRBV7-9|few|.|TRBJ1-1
CASSLVRGTEAFF
TGTGCCAGCAGCTTAGTCCGAGGCACTGAAGCTTTCTTT
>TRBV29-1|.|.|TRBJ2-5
CSVDQSGETQYF
TGCAGCGTTGACCAGTCTGGGGAGACCCAGTACTTC
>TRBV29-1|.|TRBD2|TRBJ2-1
CSQQRLAEYEQFF
TGCAGCCAACAGAGACTAGCGGAATATGAGCAGTTCTTC
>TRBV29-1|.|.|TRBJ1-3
CSAVQGNSGNTIYF
TGCAGCGCCGTACAGGGTAACTCTGGAAACACCATATATTTT
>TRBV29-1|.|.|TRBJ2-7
CSVARSSYEQYF
TGCAGCGTTGCCAGGAGCTCCTACGAGCAGTACTTC
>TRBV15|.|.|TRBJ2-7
CATSRSHSYEQYF
TGTGCCACCAGCAGGAGCCACAGCTACGAGCAGTACTTC
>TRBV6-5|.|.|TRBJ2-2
CASGRSGELFF
TGTGCCAGCGGGAGGTCCGGGGAGCTGTTTTTT
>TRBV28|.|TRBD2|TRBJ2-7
CASRPTSGLSYEQYF
TGTGCCAGCAGACCGACTAGCGGACTGTCCTACGAGCAGTACTTC
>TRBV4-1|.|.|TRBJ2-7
CASSQDKRQGSGVREQYF
TGCGCCAGCAGCCAAGATAAGAGACAGGGTTCGGGGGTACGGGAGCAGTACTTC
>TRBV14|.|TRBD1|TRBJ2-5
CASSQGTGDETQYF
TGTGCCAGCAGCCAAGGGACAGGGGACGAGACCCAGTACTTC
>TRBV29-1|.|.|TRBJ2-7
CSVERGAPPGEQYF
TGCAGCGTTGAGCGCGGGGCTCCGCCAGGGGAGCAGTACTTC
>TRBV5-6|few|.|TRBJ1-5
CASSLNHREPQHF
TGTGCCAGCAGCTTGAATCATCGGGAGCCCCAGCATTTT
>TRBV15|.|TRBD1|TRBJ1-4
CATGTDTNEKLFF
TGTGCCACGGGGACAGACACTAATGAAAAACTGTTTTTT
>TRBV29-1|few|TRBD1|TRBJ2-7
CSVEGQRKDEQYF
TGCAGCGTTGAGGGACAGAGAAAGGACGAGCAGTACTTC
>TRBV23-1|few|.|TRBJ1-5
CASSQVETGLSQPQHF
TGCGCCAGCAGTCAAGTAGAAACAGGTCTAAGTCAGCCCCAGCATTTT
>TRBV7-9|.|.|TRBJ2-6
CASSPAPSWAGANVLTF
TGTGCCAGCAGCCCAGCCCCCAGTTGGGCTGGGGCCAACGTCCTGACTTTC
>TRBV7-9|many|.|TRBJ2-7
CAAGGIYEQYF
TGTGCCGCAGGGGGGATCTACGAGCAGTACTTC
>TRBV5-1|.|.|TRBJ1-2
CASRKADGYTF
TGCGCCAGCAGGAAGGCTGATGGCTACACCTTC
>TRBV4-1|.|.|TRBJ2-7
CASSQGRASYEQYF
TGCGCCAGCAGCCAAGGCCGGGCCTCCTACGAGCAGTACTTC
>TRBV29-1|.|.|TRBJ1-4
CSVSGGMREKLFF
TGCAGCGTCTCAGGCGGGATGCGCGAAAAACTGTTTTTT
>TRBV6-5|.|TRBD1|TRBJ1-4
CASKQGAKEKLFF
TGTGCCAGCAAGCAGGGGGCAAAGGAAAAACTGTTTTTT
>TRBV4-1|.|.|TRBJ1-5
CASSQDRAQGNQPQHF
TGCGCCAGCAGCCAAGATCGAGCACAGGGCAATCAGCCCCAGCATTTT
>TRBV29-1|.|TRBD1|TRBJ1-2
CSGRTGNGYTF
TGCAGCGGGAGGACAGGGAATGGCTACACCTTC
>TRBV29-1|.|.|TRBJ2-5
CSVDSSGERETQYF
TGCAGCGTAGACAGCTCGGGGGAAAGGGAGACCCAGTACTTC
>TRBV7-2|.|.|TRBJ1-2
CASSLGTGGYGYTF
TGTGCCAGCAGCTTAGGTACAGGAGGCTATGGCTACACCTTC
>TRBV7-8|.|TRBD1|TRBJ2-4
CASSHDRANIQYF
TGTGCCAGCAGTCACGACAGGGCTAACATTCAGTACTTC
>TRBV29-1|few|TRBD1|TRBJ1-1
CSTSTGLISEAFF
TGCAGCACCTCGACAGGGCTTATTAGTGAAGCTTTCTTT
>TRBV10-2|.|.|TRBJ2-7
CASSAGMGEQYF
TGCGCCAGCAGCGCAGGGATGGGCGAGCAGTACTTC
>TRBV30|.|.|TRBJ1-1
CAWGRGTEAFF
TGTGCCTGGGGCCGGGGCACTGAAGCTTTCTTT
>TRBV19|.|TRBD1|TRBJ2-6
CATTLTGAGANVLTF
TGTGCCACTACCTTGACAGGGGCTGGGGCCAACGTCCTGACTTTC
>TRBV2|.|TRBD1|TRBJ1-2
CASSPDRVYGYTF
TGTGCCAGCAGTCCCGACAGGGTCTATGGCTACACCTTC
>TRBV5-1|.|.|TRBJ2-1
CASSLTGFNEQFF
TGCGCCAGCAGCTTGACAGGGTTCAATGAGCAGTTCTTC
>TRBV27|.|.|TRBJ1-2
CASSPTGFYGYTF
TGTGCCAGCAGCCCTACAGGGTTCTATGGCTACACCTTC
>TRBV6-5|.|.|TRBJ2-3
CASTSRLRRTDTQYF
TGTGCCAGCACGAGCCGGCTGAGAAGAACAGATACGCAGTATTTT
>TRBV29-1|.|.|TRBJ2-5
CSVRELEETQYF
TGCAGCGTTAGGGAGCTGGAGGAGACCCAGTACTTC
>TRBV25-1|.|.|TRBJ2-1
CASSEPAGSYNEQFF
TGTGCCAGCAGTGAACCGGCGGGCTCCTACAATGAGCAGTTCTTC
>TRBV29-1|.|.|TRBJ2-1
CSVAGSRDTEQFF
TGCAGCGTTGCCGGGTCCAGAGATACTGAGCAGTTCTTC
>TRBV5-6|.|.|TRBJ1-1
CASSSPLTEAFF
TGTGCCAGCAGCTCCCCCCTTACTGAAGCTTTCTTT
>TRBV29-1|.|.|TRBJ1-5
CSVFRGKQPQHF
TGCAGCGTTTTCAGGGGAAAGCAGCCCCAGCATTTT
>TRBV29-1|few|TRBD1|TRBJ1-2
CSVLRGRDGYTF
TGCAGCGTACTCAGGGGGCGGGATGGCTACACCTTC
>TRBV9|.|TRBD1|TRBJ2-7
CASSVAEAGGEQYF
TGTGCCAGCAGCGTAGCTGAGGCAGGGGGCGAGCAGTACTTC
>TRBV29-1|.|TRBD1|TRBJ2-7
CSVIGQGTYEQYF
TGCAGCGTCATAGGACAGGGGACCTACGAGCAGTACTTC
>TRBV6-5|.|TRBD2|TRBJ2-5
CASSVTWTRGETQYF
TGTGCCAGCAGTGTGACTTGGACGCGGGGGGAGACCCAGTACTTC
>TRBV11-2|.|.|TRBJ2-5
CASSSTRELEYF
TGTGCCAGCAGCAGCACAAGGGAGTTGGAGTACTTC
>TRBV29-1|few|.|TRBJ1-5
CSVIAEATGLGNQPQHF
TGCAGCGTCATCGCTGAGGCTACAGGGCTGGGCAATCAGCCCCAGCATTTT
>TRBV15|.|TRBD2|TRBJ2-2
CATSREGLAGNTGELFF
TGTGCCACCAGCAGAGAGGGGCTAGCGGGGAACACCGGGGAGCTGTTTTTT
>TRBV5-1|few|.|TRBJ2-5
CASSYSQETQYF
TGCGCCAGCAGCTACTCCCAAGAGACCCAGTACTTC